This T cell receptor beta chain stems from a study of CXCR3-negative and CXCR3-positive naive CD8 T cells. Study summary: The libraries yielded 130 million to 150 million TRB reads, about 1.5 +/- 0.3 million each.

300,000 cells per CD8+ T cell subset were flow-sorted in triplicate. A CD45RO-CCR7+CD27+CD95- phenotype identified naive CD8+ T cells. Study conclusions and caveats: CXCR3-negative and CXCR3-positive naive cells shared comparable TRBV-TRBJ usage, but memory cells did not.

Comments on this clonotype: The target antigen is unknown.

TRB cDNA was prepared as libraries by UMI-labeled 5' RACE. TCRdb processed the 5' RACE reads again and assigns one entry to each CDR3 protein, with no DNA. Its table records over 100,000 distinct CDR3 sequences. The CDR3 is made up of 14 amino acids. Germline CDR1 SQVTM, CDR2 ANQGSEA. This rearrangement joins TRBV29-1 to TRBJ2-7; TCRdb proposes TRBD1, but this gene call is untestable without DNA. The specimen sequenced was naive CXCR3- CD8+ T cells from blood. The subset: CD45RO-CCR7+CD27+CD95- naive CD8+ T cells lacking CXCR3 (TNR3-). The clonotype was recovered from a human donor in good health. Some clones in this sample may be carry-over from other donors' samples. This CDR3 reads CSVVWTQVAYEKYF.